This is a list of T cell receptor beta chains from one sample in a study of T-cell reconstitution after alpha-beta-depleted transplantation in children. TCRdb processed the PCR reads anew with MiXCR; each CDR3 protein has one entry. The sample lists around 490,000 distinct CDR3 sequences; approximately 10% were seen once. The sample was PBMCs, mostly from graft donor cells, taken 180 days after TCRalphabeta/CD19-depleted stem cell transplant. Source of these receptors: a female patient between 2 and 15 years old who had a stem cell transplant for aplastic anemia, so the T cells may come from the graft donor. CDR3s include the opening cysteine and the closing phenylalanine or tryptophan. D genes are given only for firm matches. Clone size is shown for a subset of rows, as once, few, many or a class of expanded clone.

few	TRBJ2-1	TRBV29-1	TRBD2	TGCAGCGTTGAATCACTGTGGGGACTAGCGGGCCTAACCTATTACAATGAGCAGTTCTTC	CSVESLWGLAGLTYYNEQFF
few	TRBJ1-1	TRBV19	TRBD1	TGTGCCAGTAGAGCGGTCCACAGGGGGCGGACTGAAGCTTTCTTT	CASRAVHRGRTEAFF
few	TRBJ2-4	TRBV20-1	NA	TGCAGTGCTAGCGAGGGACGGCTACAGGAGTACTTC	CSASEGRLQEYF
many	TRBJ2-2	TRBV20-1	NA	TGCAGTGCTAGAGTTTCAGGTTCGAACACCGGGGAGCTGTTTTTT	CSARVSGSNTGELFF
few	TRBJ1-1	TRBV6-2/TRBV6-3	NA	TGTGCCGGCGGGGGGAGGACTGAAGCTTTCTTT	CAGGGRTEAFF
many	TRBJ2-6	TRBV5-1	NA	TGCGCCAGCAGCTTGTTTTACTCTGGGGCCAACGTCCTGACTTTC	CASSLFYSGANVLTF
NA	TRBJ2-1	TRBV6-2/TRBV6-3	TRBD2	TGTGCCAGCAGTTACGGACTAGCGGGAGAGGATGAGCAGTTCTTC	CASSYGLAGEDEQFF
NA	TRBJ2-1	TRBV5-1	NA	TGCGCCAGCAGCTCCCGACTAGTCCATGAGCAGTTCTTC	CASSSRLVHEQFF
few	TRBJ2-7	TRBV5-1	TRBD1	TGCGCCAGCAGCTTAGGGGACAGACCTCCCTACGAGCAGTACTTC	CASSLGDRPPYEQYF
NA	TRBJ2-1	TRBV20-1	TRBD2	TGCAGTGTCACCCCTCGACTAGCGGATAGGGATGAGCAGTTCTTC	CSVTPRLADRDEQFF
NA	TRBJ1-1	TRBV4-1	NA	TGCGCCAGCAGCTTAAGTAGAGACCCCGGGACTGAAGCTTTCTTT	CASSLSRDPGTEAFF
NA	TRBJ2-3	TRBV30	NA	TGTGCCTGGAGTGTGATGGGGTGGGGAAATACGCAGTATTTT	CAWSVMGWGNTQYF
NA	TRBJ2-7	TRBV20-1	TRBD2	TGCAGTGCACTGAAATCGGCGGGAGGTGAGCAGTACTTC	CSALKSAGGEQYF
NA	TRBJ2-4	TRBV30	NA	TGTGCCTGGAGTGTCTCAGAAAACATTCAGTACTTC	CAWSVSENIQYF
NA	TRBJ1-2	TRBV20-1	NA	TGCAGTGCTAGAGGGGGGGTGCGGGGCAGGGACTATGGCTACACCTTC	CSARGGVRGRDYGYTF
few	TRBJ2-4	TRBV29-1	TRBD2	TGCAGCGTAGCCCCGGGGACTAGCGGGAGGGCCCGTCAGTACTTC	CSVAPGTSGRARQYF
NA	TRBJ1-2	TRBV5-1	NA	TGCGCCAGCAGCCAGAGGTTCCCGGAGGGCTACACCTTC	CASSQRFPEGYTF
few	TRBJ2-1	TRBV5-1	TRBD2	TGCGCCAGCAGCCCGCCCTGGCTAGCGGGAGGGGAGAATGAGCAGTTCTTC	CASSPPWLAGGENEQFF
once	TRBJ2-6	TRBV7-6	NA	TGTGCCAGCAGCCCCGGAGGAGGAAACTCTGGGGCCAACGTCCTGACTTTC	CASSPGGGNSGANVLTF
few	TRBJ2-2	TRBV6-1	TRBD2	TGTGCCAGCAGTAGGGTCGCGGGAGACACCGGGGAGCTGTTTTTT	CASSRVAGDTGELFF
NA	TRBJ1-4	TRBV7-2	TRBD1	TGTGCCAGCAGCCCTGGGACAGCGTGGGAAAAACTGTTTTTT	CASSPGTAWEKLFF
many	TRBJ2-5	TRBV29-1	NA	TGCAGCGTTCGCGGTCGGAAACAAGAGACCCAGTACTTC	CSVRGRKQETQYF
NA	TRBJ2-1	TRBV28	TRBD1	TGTGCCAGCAGCATGGGTGGGGGACAGGGCTACAATGAGCAGTTCTTC	CASSMGGGQGYNEQFF
NA	TRBJ2-7	TRBV6-6	NA	TGTGCCAGCAGTTCCGTCGGGGACTACGAGCAGTACTTC	CASSSVGDYEQYF
few	TRBJ1-2	TRBV27	TRBD1	TGTGCCAGCAGTCCTACAGGGGGCTCTAACTATGGCTACACCTTC	CASSPTGGSNYGYTF
few	TRBJ1-3	TRBV28	NA	TGTGCCAGCAGTTTACGGTTCGACAGGCGCGCTGGAAACACCATATATTTT	CASSLRFDRRAGNTIYF
NA	TRBJ1-2	TRBV12-3/TRBV12-4	TRBD1	TGTGCCAGCAGCGTTGGGACAGGGAGAGGCTACACCTTC	CASSVGTGRGYTF
NA	TRBJ1-6	TRBV7-9	NA	TGTGCCAGCAGCCCCTGGGGTCGGGATTCACCCCTCCACTTT	CASSPWGRDSPLHF
NA	TRBJ2-3	TRBV20-1	TRBD2	TGCAGTGCTAGAGAAGGTCGTGGCGGGAGTTTGACAGATACGCAGTATTTT	CSAREGRGGSLTDTQYF
few	TRBJ2-1	TRBV25-1	TRBD2	TGTGCCAGCAGTGTATGGGGGGGTCGGCGGGAGGGCCCCCACAATGAGCAGTTCTTC	CASSVWGGRREGPHNEQFF
NA	TRBJ2-4	TRBV28	NA	TGTGCCAGCAGTTTATCCTACATGCAACTAGCCAAAAACATTCAGTACTTC	CASSLSYMQLAKNIQYF
few	TRBJ2-3	TRBV29-1	NA	TGCAGCGTTGGGCGACAACGGAACACAGATACGCAGTATTTT	CSVGRQRNTDTQYF
many	TRBJ1-2	TRBV29-1	NA	TGCAGCGCTGAGAGGCAGGGCCTCGGCTACACCTTC	CSAERQGLGYTF
few	TRBJ1-1	TRBV9	NA	TGTGCCAGCAGCCCAACCCCCGGGACAAAAAACACTGAAGCTTTCTTT	CASSPTPGTKNTEAFF